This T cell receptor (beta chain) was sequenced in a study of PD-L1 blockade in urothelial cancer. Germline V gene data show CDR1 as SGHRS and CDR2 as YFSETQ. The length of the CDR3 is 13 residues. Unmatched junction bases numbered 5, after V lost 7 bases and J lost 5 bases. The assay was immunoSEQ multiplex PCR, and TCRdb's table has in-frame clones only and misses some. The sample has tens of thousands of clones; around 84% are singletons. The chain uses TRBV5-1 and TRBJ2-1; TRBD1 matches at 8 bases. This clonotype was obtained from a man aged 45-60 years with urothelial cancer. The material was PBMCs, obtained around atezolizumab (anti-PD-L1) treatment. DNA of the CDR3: TGCGCCAGCTCGGGACAGGTTAACAATGAGCAGTTCTTC. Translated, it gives CASSGQVNNEQFF. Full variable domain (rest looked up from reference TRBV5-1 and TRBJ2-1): KAGVTQTPRYLIKTRGQQVTLSCSPISGHRSVSWYQQTPGQGLQFLFEYFSETQRNKGNFPGRFSGRQFSNSRSEMNVSTLELGDSALYLCASSGQVNNEQFFGPGTRLTVL.